This T cell receptor beta chain was recovered during a study of T cell repertoires in cytomegalovirus infection. Broader study findings: Carriers of CMV plus the relevant HLA were identified by cumulative public TCR beta family frequency.

The V gene lost 7 bases and the J gene lost 2 bases, with 9 bases spanning the gap. The CDR3 runs 13 residues. CDR1 is SGDLS and CDR2 is YYNGEE in the germline V gene. In TCRdb, the reads were re-called with MiXCR into one record per CDR3 protein. This table has under 300,000 distinct CDR3 sequences, roughly an eighth appearing once. With regard to this clonotype: As yet, its antigen is unknown.

This TCR derives from a human donor in good health (CMV status not recorded). Some clones in this sample may be carry-over from other donors' samples. What was sequenced was PBMCs. This sequence joins TRBV9 and TRBJ2-2; D is uncertain. CDR3 DNA sequence: TGTGCCAGCGGTTACAGTAACACCGGGGAGCTGTTTTTT. It codes for CASGYSNTGELFF.